The source of this TCR beta chain is a study of control samples from healthy donors and cancer patients. Germline CDR1 and CDR2: ENHRY and SYGVKD. There are 14 residues in the CDR3. Between the trimmed V and J ends, which lost 3 bases and 1 base, there was a span of 6 bases. The method was immunoSEQ multiplex PCR; TCRdb's version includes in-frame clones alone and lacks a portion of them. The sample lists 150,000 to 200,000 clones, around 92% occurring once. The genes are TRBV10-3 and TRBJ2-2; the D is unclear. The sample taken for sequencing was blood. The source of this sequence is a woman aged 40 to 50 in good health. CDR3 nucleotides: TGTGCCATCAGTGATTCCCGGAACACCGGGGAGCTGTTTTTT. Translated: CAISDSRNTGELFF.